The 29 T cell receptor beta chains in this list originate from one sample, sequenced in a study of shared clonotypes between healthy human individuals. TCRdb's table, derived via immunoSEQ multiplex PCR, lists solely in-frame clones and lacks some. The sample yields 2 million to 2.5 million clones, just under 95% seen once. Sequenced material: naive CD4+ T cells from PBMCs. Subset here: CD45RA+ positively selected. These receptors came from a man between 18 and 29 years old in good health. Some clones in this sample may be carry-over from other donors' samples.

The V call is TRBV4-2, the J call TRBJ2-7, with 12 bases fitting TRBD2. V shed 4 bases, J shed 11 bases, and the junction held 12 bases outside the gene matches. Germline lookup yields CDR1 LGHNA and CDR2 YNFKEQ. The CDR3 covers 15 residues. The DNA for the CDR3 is TGTGCCAGCAGCCCCCAGGGTCGACTAGCGGGAGTGGAGTACTTC. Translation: CASSPQGRLAGVEYF.

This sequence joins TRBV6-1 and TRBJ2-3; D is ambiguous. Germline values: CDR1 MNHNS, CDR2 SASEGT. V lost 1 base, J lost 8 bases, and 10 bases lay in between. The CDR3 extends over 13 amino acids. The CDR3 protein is CASSEEVASTQYF. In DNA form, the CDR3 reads TGTGCCAGCAGTGAAGAGGTAGCTAGTACGCAGTATTTT.

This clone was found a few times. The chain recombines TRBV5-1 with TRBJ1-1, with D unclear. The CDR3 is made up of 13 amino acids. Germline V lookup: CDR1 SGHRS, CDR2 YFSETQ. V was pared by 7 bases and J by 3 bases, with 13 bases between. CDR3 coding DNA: TGCGCCAGCGCAAAGGACGGCTACACTGAAGCTTTCTTT. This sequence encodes CASAKDGYTEAFF. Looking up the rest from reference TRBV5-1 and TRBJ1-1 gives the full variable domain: KAGVTQTPRYLIKTRGQQVTLSCSPISGHRSVSWYQQTPGQGLQFLFEYFSETQRNKGNFPGRFSGRQFSNSRSEMNVSTLELGDSALYLCASAKDGYTEAFFGQGTRLTVV.

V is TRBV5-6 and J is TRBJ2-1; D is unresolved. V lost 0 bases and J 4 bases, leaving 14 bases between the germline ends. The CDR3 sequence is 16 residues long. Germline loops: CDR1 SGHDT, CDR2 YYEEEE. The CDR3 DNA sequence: TGTGCCAGCAGCTTGGAGCTTGTTGGAGTATACAATGAGCAGTTCTTC. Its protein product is CASSLELVGVYNEQFF.

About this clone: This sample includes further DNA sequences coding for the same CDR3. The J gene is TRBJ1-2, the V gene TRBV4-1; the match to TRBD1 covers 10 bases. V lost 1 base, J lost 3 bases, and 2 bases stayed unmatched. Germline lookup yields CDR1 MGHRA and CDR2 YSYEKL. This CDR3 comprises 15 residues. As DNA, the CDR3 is TGCGCCAGCAGCCAAGCCGGGACAGGGGACTATGGCTACACCTTC. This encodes CASSQAGTGDYGYTF.

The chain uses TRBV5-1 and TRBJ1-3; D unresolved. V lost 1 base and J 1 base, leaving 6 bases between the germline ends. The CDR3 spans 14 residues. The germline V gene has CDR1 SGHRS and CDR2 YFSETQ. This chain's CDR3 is CASSLYQSGNTIYF. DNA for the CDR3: TGCGCCAGCAGCTTGTACCAATCTGGAAACACCATATATTTT.

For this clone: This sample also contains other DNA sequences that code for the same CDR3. CDR3 sequence: CASSPRQGSTDTQYF. CDR3 coding DNA: TGTGCCAGCTCACCTAGACAGGGGAGCACAGATACGCAGTATTTT. V and J are TRBV18 and TRBJ2-3; 8 positions agree with TRBD1. The CDR3 runs 15 residues. Germline CDR1 and CDR2: KGHSH and LQKENI. Unmatched junction bases numbered 2, after V lost 3 bases and J lost 0 bases.

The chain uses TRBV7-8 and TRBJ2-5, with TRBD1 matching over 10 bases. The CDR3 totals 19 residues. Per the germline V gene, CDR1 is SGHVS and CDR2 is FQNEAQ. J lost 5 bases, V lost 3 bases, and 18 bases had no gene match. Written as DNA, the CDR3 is TGTGCCAGCAGCTTCGGCAGGCCCCTGGGACAGGGGTATTTGGAGACCCAGTACTTC. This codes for CASSFGRPLGQGYLETQYF. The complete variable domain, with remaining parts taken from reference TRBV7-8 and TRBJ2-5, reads GAGVSQSPRYKVAKRGQDVALRCDPISGHVSLFWYQQALGQGPEFLTYFQNEAQLDKSGLPSDRFFAERPEGSVSTLKIQRTQQEDSAVYLCASSFGRPLGQGYLETQYFGPGTRLLVL.

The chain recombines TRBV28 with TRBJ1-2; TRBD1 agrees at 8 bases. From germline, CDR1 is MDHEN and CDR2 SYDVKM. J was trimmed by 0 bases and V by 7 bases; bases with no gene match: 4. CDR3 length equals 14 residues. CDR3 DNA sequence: TGTGCCAGCACCAGGGGGCCAACTAACTATGGCTACACCTTC. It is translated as CASTRGPTNYGYTF.

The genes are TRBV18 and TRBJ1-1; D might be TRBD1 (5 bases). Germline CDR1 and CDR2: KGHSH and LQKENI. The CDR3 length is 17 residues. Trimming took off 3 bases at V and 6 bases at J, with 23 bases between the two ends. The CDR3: CASSPSLGPSGSAEAFF. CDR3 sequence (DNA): TGTGCCAGCTCACCCTCTCTGGGACCGTCTGGTAGCGCTGAAGCTTTCTTT.

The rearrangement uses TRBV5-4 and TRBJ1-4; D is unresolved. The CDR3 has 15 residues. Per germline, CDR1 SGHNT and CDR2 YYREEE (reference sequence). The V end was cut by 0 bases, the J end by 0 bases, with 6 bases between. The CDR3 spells CASSLGRATNEKLFF. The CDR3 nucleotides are TGTGCCAGCAGCTTGGGGCGTGCAACTAATGAAAAACTGTTTTTT.

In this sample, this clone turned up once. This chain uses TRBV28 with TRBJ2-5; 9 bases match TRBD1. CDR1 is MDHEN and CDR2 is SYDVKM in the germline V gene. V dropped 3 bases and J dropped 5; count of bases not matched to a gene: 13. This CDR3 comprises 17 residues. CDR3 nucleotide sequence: TGTGCCAGCAGTTTGGGGGGGACAGGGAGATCCTCGGAGACCCAGTACTTC. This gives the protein CASSLGGTGRSSETQYF.

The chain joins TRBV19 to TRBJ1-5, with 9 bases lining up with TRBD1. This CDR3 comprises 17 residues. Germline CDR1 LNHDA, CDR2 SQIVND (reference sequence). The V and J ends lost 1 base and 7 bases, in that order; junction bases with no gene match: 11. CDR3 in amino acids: CASSIGRGQGQSQPQHF. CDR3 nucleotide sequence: TGTGCCAGTAGTATAGGAAGGGGACAGGGCCAGAGCCAGCCCCAGCATTTT. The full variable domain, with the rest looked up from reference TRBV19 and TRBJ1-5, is DGGITQSPKYLFRKEGQNVTLSCEQNLNHDAMYWYRQDPGQGLRLIYYSQIVNDFQKGDIAEGYSVSREKKESFPLTVTSAQKNPTAFYLCASSIGRGQGQSQPQHFGDGTRLSIL.

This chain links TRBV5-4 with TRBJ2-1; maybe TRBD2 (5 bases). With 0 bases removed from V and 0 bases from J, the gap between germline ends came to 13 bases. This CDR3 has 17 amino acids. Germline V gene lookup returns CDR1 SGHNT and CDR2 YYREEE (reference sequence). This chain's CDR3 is CASSLGQRKSSYNEQFF. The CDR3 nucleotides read TGTGCCAGCAGCTTGGGTCAGCGGAAGAGCTCCTACAATGAGCAGTTCTTC.

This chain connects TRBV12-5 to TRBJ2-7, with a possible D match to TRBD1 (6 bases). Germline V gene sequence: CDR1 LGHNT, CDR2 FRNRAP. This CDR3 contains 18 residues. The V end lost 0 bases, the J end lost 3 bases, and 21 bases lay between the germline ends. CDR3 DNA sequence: TGTGCTAGTGGTTTGGTACTAGTTAAATTAGGCAGGGGCTACGAGCAGTACTTC. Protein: CASGLVLVKLGRGYEQYF.

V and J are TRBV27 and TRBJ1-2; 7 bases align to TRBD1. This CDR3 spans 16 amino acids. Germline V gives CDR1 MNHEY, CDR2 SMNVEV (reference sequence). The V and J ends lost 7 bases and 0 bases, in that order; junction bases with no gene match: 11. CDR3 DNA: TGTGCCAGCACCCGATCCCCCAGGGGGGCTAACTATGGCTACACCTTC. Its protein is CASTRSPRGANYGYTF.

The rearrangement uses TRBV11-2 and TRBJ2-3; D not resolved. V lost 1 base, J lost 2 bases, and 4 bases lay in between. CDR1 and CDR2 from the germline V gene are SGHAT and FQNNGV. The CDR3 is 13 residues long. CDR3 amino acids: CASSLVNTDTQYF. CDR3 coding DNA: TGTGCCAGCAGCTTAGTCAACACAGATACGCAGTATTTT.

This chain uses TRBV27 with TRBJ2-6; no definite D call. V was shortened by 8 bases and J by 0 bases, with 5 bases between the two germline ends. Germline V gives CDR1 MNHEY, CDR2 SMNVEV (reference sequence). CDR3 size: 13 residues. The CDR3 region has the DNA TGTGCCAGCGGCATCTCTGGGGCCAACGTCCTGACTTTC. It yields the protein CASGISGANVLTF.

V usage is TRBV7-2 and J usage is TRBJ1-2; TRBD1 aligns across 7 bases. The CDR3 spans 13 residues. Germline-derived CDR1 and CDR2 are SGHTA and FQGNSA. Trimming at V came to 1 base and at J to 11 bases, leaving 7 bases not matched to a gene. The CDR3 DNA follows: TGTGCCAGCAGCTTAGTAGGGGGCCGGCCATACACCTTC. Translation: CASSLVGGRPYTF. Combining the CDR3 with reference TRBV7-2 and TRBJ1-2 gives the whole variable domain GAGVSQSPSNKVTEKGKDVELRCDPISGHTALYWYRQSLGQGLEFLIYFQGNSAPDKSGLPSDRFSAERTGGSVSTLTIQRTQQEDSAVYLCASSLVGGRPYTFGSGTRLTVV.

CDR3 sequence reads: CASSLDGAGQETQYF. The CDR3 DNA is TGTGCCAGCAGCTTAGACGGGGCGGGCCAAGAGACCCAGTACTTC. The V and J genes are TRBV11-2 and TRBJ2-5; D is tentatively TRBD1 or TRBD2 (5 bases each). Germline V gene lookup returns CDR1 SGHAT and CDR2 FQNNGV. The V end lost 0 bases, the J end lost 1 base, and 9 bases lay between the germline ends. The length of the CDR3 is 15 residues.

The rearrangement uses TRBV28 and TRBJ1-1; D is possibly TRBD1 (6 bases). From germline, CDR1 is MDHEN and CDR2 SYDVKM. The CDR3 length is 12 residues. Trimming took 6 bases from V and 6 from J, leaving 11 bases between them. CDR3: CASRLRGAEAFF. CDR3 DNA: TGTGCCAGCAGGCTCAGGGGCGCTGAAGCTTTCTTT.

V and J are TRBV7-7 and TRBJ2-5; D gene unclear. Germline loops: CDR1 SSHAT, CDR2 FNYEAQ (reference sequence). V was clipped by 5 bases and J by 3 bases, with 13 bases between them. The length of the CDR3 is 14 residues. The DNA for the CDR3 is TGTGCCAGCAGCGCTGGACGGATCGAAGAGACCCAGTACTTC. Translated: CASSAGRIEETQYF.

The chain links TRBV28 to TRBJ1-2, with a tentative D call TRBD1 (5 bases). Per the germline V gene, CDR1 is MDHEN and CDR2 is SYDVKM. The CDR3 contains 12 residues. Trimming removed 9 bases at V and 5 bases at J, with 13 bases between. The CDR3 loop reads CASNDREYGYTF. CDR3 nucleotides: TGTGCCAGTAACGACAGAGAGTATGGCTACACCTTC.

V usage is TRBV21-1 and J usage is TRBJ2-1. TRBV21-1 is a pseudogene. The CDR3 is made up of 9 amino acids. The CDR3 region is CASRNEQFF. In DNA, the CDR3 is TGTGCCAGCAGGAATGAGCAGTTCTTC.

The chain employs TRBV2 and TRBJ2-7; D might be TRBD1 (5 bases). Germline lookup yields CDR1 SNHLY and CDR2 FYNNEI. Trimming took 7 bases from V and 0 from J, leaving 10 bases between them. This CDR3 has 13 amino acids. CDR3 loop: CASTGQRSYEQYF. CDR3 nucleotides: TGTGCCAGCACCGGACAACGCTCCTACGAGCAGTACTTC.

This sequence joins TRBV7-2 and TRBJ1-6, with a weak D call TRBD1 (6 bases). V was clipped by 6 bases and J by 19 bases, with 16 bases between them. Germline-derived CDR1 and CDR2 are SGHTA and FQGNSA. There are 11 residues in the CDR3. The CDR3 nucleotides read TGTGCCAGCAGTCGAGGGGGTCCGTGGCACTTT. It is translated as CASSRGGPWHF.

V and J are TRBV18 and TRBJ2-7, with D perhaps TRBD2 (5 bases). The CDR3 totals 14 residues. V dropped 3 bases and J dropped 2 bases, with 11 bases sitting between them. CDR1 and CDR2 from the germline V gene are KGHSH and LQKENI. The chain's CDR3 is CASSPYRDPYEQYF. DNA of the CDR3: TGTGCCAGCTCACCCTACCGGGATCCCTACGAGCAGTACTTC.

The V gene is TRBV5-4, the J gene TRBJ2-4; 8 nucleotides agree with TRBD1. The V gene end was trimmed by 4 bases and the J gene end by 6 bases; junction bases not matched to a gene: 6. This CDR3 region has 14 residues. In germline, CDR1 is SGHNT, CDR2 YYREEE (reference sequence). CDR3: CASSVGQEGNIQYF. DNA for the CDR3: TGTGCCAGCAGCGTGGGACAGGAAGGAAACATTCAGTACTTC.

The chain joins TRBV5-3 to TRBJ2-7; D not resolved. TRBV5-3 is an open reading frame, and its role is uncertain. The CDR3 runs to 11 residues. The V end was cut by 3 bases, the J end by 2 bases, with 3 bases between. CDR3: CARSYTYEQYF. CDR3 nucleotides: TGTGCCAGAAGCTACACCTACGAGCAGTACTTC.